What follows is one TCR beta chain and its context. Its antigen remains undetermined. It has no much larger one-base neighbor in the sample; base qualities were not kept. TCR CDR3 regions were amplified from genomic DNA by multiplex PCR using the deep immunoSEQ assay. For each cell subset, the extracted genomic DNA was distributed evenly across all wells of several immunoSEQ 96-well plates, and each plate served as one replicate. Each replicate PCR for sorted subsets received around 200 ng genomic DNA, equal to tens of thousands of T cell genomes. The purified libraries were quantified using a Qubit 3.0 fluorometer, sized with a Bioanalyzer 2100, and then quantified again using the KAPA Library Quantification kit. A separate single-read 150-cycle Illumina NextSeq 550 flow cell was used to sequence each immunoSEQ 96-well plate. The study's own analysis went as follows. Because the immunoSEQ output held only junctional sequences and lacked quality scores, the filtering could not match the filtering applied to full-length reads. To assign V/J genes and CDR3, sequences were annotated against IMGT germline references using PyIR, a Python wrapper for IgBLAST v1.9. Reads with weak V/J assignments (E-value above 1e-6), missing CDR3, stop codons, out-of-frame junctions, or ambiguous translated residues were removed. A V3J clonotype was defined by an identical inferred V gene, J gene, and CDR3 amino acid sequence. The percentage overlap between two repertoires was calculated by dividing the number of shared unique clonotypes by the size of the smaller repertoire. Repertoire richness was assessed with RTK rarefaction, the Chao1 estimator, and Recon v2.1 estimates of unobserved clonotypes. OLGA was used to compute generation probabilities for all TCRbeta clonotypes that the gDNA method yielded from several donors. TCRdb carries this immuneACCESS record with in-frame sequences only. Its versions omit some clonotypes, under half of them owing to an unresolved V gene in the studies checked, with the rest unexplained. Clone size and V and J calls were adopted from that table, with D and trimming inferred from the DNA. In this sample the table shows about 1.9 million clones, 93% of which occur a single time. The top ten clonotypes cover approximately 1.6% of the sample.

CD8 naive samples consisted of CD45RO-negative cells that were positively selected for CCR7, yielding a CD45RA+CCR7+ population without TemRA cells. The donors were healthy, HIV-negative adults who had no recently reported acute infections or vaccinations. Only Caucasian adults living in Nashville, Tennessee, USA were represented among the donors. Blood was collected by leukapheresis, and PBMCs were isolated by Ficoll-Histopaque density gradient centrifugation and then cryopreserved in liquid nitrogen vapor phase. Analytical flow cytometry was used to check the purity and quantity of each magnetically sorted T cell population. Each sorted fraction had its genomic DNA isolated and then quantified by UV absorbance on a Nanodrop 2000c. This sample is part of a study of shared clonotypes between healthy human individuals (dated by TCRdb to about 2020). Looking at the study overall: The cohort comprised two women and a few men aged 18 to 49 years. For each donor, three plates each were used for CD4 naive and CD4 memory, two plates were used for CD8 naive, and one plate was used for CD8 memory. To increase sequencing depth and limit assay-specific biases, TCR repertoire library preparation and sequencing were carried out by different laboratories using diverse techniques. To estimate repertoire size and how much clonotype sharing occurs between individuals, the study deeply sequenced the blood TCR repertoires of about five healthy adults. Between about 0.9 and 9 billion PBMCs per donor were obtained by leukapheresis. Broader findings and caveats from the paper: Naive subsets generally had larger estimated clonotype richness than memory subsets. Incomplete sequencing was indicated by rarefaction of sorted-subset datasets, despite the large sequencing depth. Sharing across several donors was observed for approximately 5% of naive CD4, under 4% of naive CD8, roughly 2.4% of memory CD4, and approximately 0.41% of memory CD8 clonotypes. Based on pairwise subsampling, the degree of clonotype sharing among donors was expected to be affected by sequencing depth. Only blood was sampled, and tissue TCR repertoires likely differ from those in blood. Because the study included only a small number of donors, the genetic and exposure-history diversity represented was limited. Clonotypes shared by all four sorted-subset donors showed higher generation probabilities than non-shared clonotypes.

Sequences SGHRS (CDR1) and YFSETQ (CDR2) are obtained from the germline V gene. V loses 4 bases of germline sequence and J loses 2 bases, and the interval between the two ends is 22 bases. The CDR3 goes from the cysteine to the phenylalanine over 17 residues. The CDR3 DNA has 51 bases and is translated from base 1. The sequence was obtained from a man aged 18 to 29 in good health. Some clones in this sample may be carry-over from other donors' samples. The chain is made from TRBV5-1 and TRBJ2-7; the D gene assignment is ambiguous. Source material: naive CD8+ T cells from PBMCs. Taken with the paper, the label for cell subset or site translates to: CD45RA+CCR7+. The CDR3 protein: CASSPKGRRAVTYEQYF. The bases are TGCGCCAGCAGCCCGAAAGGACGGCGCGCTGTCACCTACGAGCAGTACTTC.